This record concerns one T cell receptor beta chain sequence. Its specificity is not known. Nominal health characterized the donors when sampled, though unrecorded immune exposures were likely. The CDR3 has 16 amino acids. The germline V gene encodes CDR1 MDHEN and CDR2 SYDVKM. V was clipped by 4 bases and J by 0 bases; unmatched bases: 5. The sample is drawn from a study of cytomegalovirus exposure and HLA in healthy donors. Study-wide findings and caveats: A link between a missense DCLRE1C variant and TCR beta V- and J-gene trimming emerged from a later analysis.

The PCR ran on 60 Vbeta and 13 Jbeta primers. Sequencing used immunoSEQ multiplex PCR; TCRdb keeps in-frame clones, though not all of them. The sample records 110,000 to 150,000 clones, roughly 71% being singletons. The chain recombines TRBV28 with TRBJ2-3; 9 bases agree with TRBD1. The TCR originated in a man aged 25 to 45 in good health and CMV-seronegative. The sample comprised PBMCs. The CDR3 reads CASSSAGQGSTDTQYF. CDR3 DNA: TGTGCCAGCAGTTCCGCGGGACAGGGAAGCACAGATACGCAGTATTTT.